Listed here are 3 T cell receptor beta chains from one sample, sequenced in a study of beta chain features in type 1 diabetes. Isolated RNA was reverse transcribed in full, so expressed TCRB transcripts were sequenced. Libraries were prepared by immunoSEQ multiplex PCR; TCRdb keeps only in-frame clonotypes and omits some of them. The top ten clones hold 0.03% to 0.035% of a sample with about 230,000 clones, around 9.6% of them seen once. Sequencing was performed on naive CD4+ T cells from blood. Receptors were obtained from a woman younger than 30 in good health.

This clone appeared a few times. The chain has TRBV15 and TRBJ1-3; D is unclear. Germline values: CDR1 LNHNV, CDR2 YYDKDF (reference sequence). This CDR3 is 15 amino acids long. Trimming took 0 bases from V and 0 from J, leaving 6 bases between them. CDR3: CATSRDPVSGNTIYF. CDR3 in DNA: TGTGCCACCAGCAGAGATCCGGTCTCTGGAAACACCATATATTTT.

This clone was recorded a few times. This chain connects TRBV5-1 to TRBJ2-1; 11 bases match TRBD2. This CDR3 spans 15 amino acids. The germline V gene has CDR1 SGHRS and CDR2 YFSETQ. Trimming removed 0 bases from V and 9 bases from J; junction bases left unmatched: 5. CDR3 DNA sequence: TGCGCCAGCAGCTTGGGACTAGCGGGATCAGGTGAGCAGTTCTTC. Its translation: CASSLGLAGSGEQFF.

This clone showed up just a few times. The rearrangement joins TRBV19 to TRBJ1-2; no reliable D call. The V end lost 7 bases, the J end lost 0 bases, and 9 bases lay between the germline ends. CDR3 length equals 13 residues. Germline V gene lookup returns CDR1 LNHDA and CDR2 SQIVND (reference sequence). CDR3 protein: CASKDGTNYGYTF. The DNA for the CDR3 is TGTGCCAGTAAGGACGGGACTAACTATGGCTACACCTTC.